Following are 10 T cell receptor beta chains from one sample sequenced in a study of CD8+ T cells in alopecia areata. Treatment: oral pan-JAK inhibitor, 5-10 mg twice daily. RNA extraction and reverse transcription yielded cDNA as sequencing template. Sequencing used immunoSEQ multiplex PCR; TCRdb keeps in-frame clones, though not all of them. The sample lists about 190,000 clones, about three fifths occurring once. The material sequenced was CD4+ T cells sorted from blood, taken at week 4, from a patient treated with tofacitinib. Receptor source: a human donor with alopecia areata.

V is TRBV7-2 and J is TRBJ1-4; 7 bases match TRBD1. The CDR3 has 14 residues. The V segment lost 2 bases and the J segment 8 bases; nucleotides outside the gene matches: 5. CDR1 and CDR2 from the germline V gene are SGHTA and FQGNSA. The CDR3 spells CASSLPGTVEKLFF. CDR3 DNA sequence: TGTGCCAGCAGCTTACCGGGGACAGTCGAAAAACTGTTTTTT.

The rearrangement joins TRBV18 to TRBJ2-5; D assignment may be TRBD1 or TRBD2 (5 bases each). The germline gives CDR1 KGHSH, CDR2 LQKENI. This CDR3 has 14 amino acids. V was pared by 4 bases and J by 1 base, with 10 bases between. The CDR3 DNA follows: TGTGCCAGCTCACAATCCGGGACCCAAGAGACCCAGTACTTC. Translation gives CASSQSGTQETQYF. Looking up the rest from reference TRBV18 and TRBJ2-5 gives the full variable domain: NAGVMQNPRHLVRRRGQEARLRCSPMKGHSHVYWYRQLPEEGLKFMVYLQKENIIDESGMPKERFSAEFPKEGPSILRIQQVVRGDSAAYFCASSQSGTQETQYFGPGTRLLVL.

This clone was observed a handful of times. The chain employs TRBV5-4 and TRBJ1-2; possible D gene TRBD1, 6 bases. There are 15 residues in the CDR3. Trimming left V 2 bases short and J 0 bases short, with 11 bases between. From germline, CDR1 is SGHNT and CDR2 YYREEE (reference sequence). The CDR3 region is CASSFPGQTNYGYTF. CDR3 bases: TGTGCCAGCAGCTTTCCGGGACAAACTAACTATGGCTACACCTTC.

The rearrangement joins TRBV11-3 to TRBJ1-2; D is ambiguous. The CDR3 covers 14 residues. V lost 0 bases to trimming and J lost 2 bases, with 7 bases between them. The germline gives CDR1 SGHNT, CDR2 YENEEA. In DNA, the CDR3 is TGTGCCAGCAGCTTAGAAACGGCGAACTATGGCTACACCTTC. It is translated as CASSLETANYGYTF.

The genes are TRBV10-1 and TRBJ2-5; tentatively, D is TRBD1 (6 bases). The CDR3 runs 13 residues. Trimming pared 6 bases from V and 1 base from J, leaving 9 bases between. From germline, CDR1 is WNHNN and CDR2 SYGVQD (reference sequence). DNA of the CDR3: TGCGCCAGCAGCCGGGACACCCAAGAGACCCAGTACTTC. As protein: CASSRDTQETQYF.

Only a few counts were recorded for this clone. This sequence joins TRBV29-1 and TRBJ2-5; D might be TRBD2 (7 bases). CDR3 length: 14 residues. Trimming took 6 bases from V and 4 from J, leaving 18 bases between them. Germline-derived CDR1 and CDR2 are SQVTM and ANQGSEA. CDR3 sequence: CSVPRGGGAETQYF. The CDR3 DNA reads TGCAGCGTCCCCCGGGGAGGGGGGGCAGAGACCCAGTACTTC.

The genes are TRBV29-1 and TRBJ2-6; 10 bases fit TRBD1. The germline CDR1 and CDR2 sequences are SQVTM and ANQGSEA. J lost 0 bases, V lost 4 bases, and 3 bases had no gene match. The length of the CDR3 is 16 residues. In nucleotides, the CDR3 is TGCAGCGTTGGGACAGGGGGGAGCTCTGGGGCCAACGTCCTGACTTTC. Protein sequence: CSVGTGGSSGANVLTF.

This clone was picked up a small number of times. CDR3 DNA: TGCAGCGCCCTGTTTGGGACAGGGGCTAATCAGCCCCAGCATTTT. Translation: CSALFGTGANQPQHF. The chain carries TRBV29-1 and TRBJ1-5, with TRBD1 matching 10 bases. CDR1 is SQVTM and CDR2 is ANQGSEA in the germline V gene. The length of the CDR3 is 15 residues. V gave up 7 bases and J gave up 4 bases; unmatched junction bases: 10.

This clone was counted between two and nine times. The V and J genes are TRBV5-1 and TRBJ1-2; D call uncertain. The V end was cut by 8 bases, the J end by 5 bases, with 10 bases between. The germline V gene encodes CDR1 SGHRS and CDR2 YFSETQ. There are 11 residues in the CDR3. CDR3 coding DNA: TGCGCCAGTGCCCTGTATTATGGCTACACCTTC. Protein sequence: CASALYYGYTF.

The chain carries TRBV4-3 and TRBJ1-2; D gene ambiguous. CDR1 and CDR2 (germline): LGHNA, YSLEER. This CDR3 has 15 residues. V lost 0 bases and J lost 8, with 16 bases in between. The CDR3 sequence is CASSQEVGGWGGYTF. The CDR3 nucleotides read TGCGCCAGCAGCCAAGAAGTCGGAGGGTGGGGAGGCTACACCTTC.